This T cell receptor beta chain was profiled in a study of shared clonotypes between healthy human individuals. Overall study context: Each donor's CD4 naive and CD4 memory cells filled three plates apiece, CD8 naive two, and CD8 memory one.

Findings and limits, study-wide: Rarefaction indicated that sorted-subset sequencing remained incomplete although depth was large.

In regard to this clone: Antigen specificity is unknown.

Deep was the level used in running the assay. In the source study's methods: Sequence data from immunoSEQ were junction-only and lacked quality scores; consequently, filtering differed. Some clones are missing from TCRdb's copy, which holds only in-frame ones; the method was immunoSEQ multiplex PCR. V and J calls and clone size are as listed in that table; D and trimming were resolved from the DNA. The sample contains 1,400,000 or so clones, about 98.5% of which appear only once. Sequenced material: naive CD4+ T cells sorted from blood. The subset is: CD45RA+ positively selected. The origin of this receptor is a man younger than 40 in good health.

CDR3 nucleotides: TGTGCCAGCAGCAAACTCCTGAGCTACAATGAGCAGTTCTTC. This translates into CASSKLLSYNEQFF. The chain recombines TRBV28 with TRBJ2-1, with unresolved D. The V end was cut by 6 bases, the J end by 3 bases, with 12 bases between. This CDR3 is built from 14 residues. Germline lookup yields CDR1 MDHEN and CDR2 SYDVKM.